This T cell receptor (beta chain) appears in the sequencing data of a study of identical twins. Whole-study findings and limits: Rather than following the same donors, the conclusions depended on cross-sectional statistical analysis. Insertion counts were lower in abundant cord blood beta clonotypes, a trend that memory repertoires did not show. Weaker excess twin sharing was seen among beta out-of-frame sequences. Among out-of-frame alpha sequences shared by twins, low generation probability occurred in excess.

This clonotype came up a few times. Its antigen remains unidentified. TCRdb fed the 5' RACE reads into MiXCR, producing one record per CDR3 protein. The profile shows 1.5 million to 2 million distinct CDR3 sequences, around a third of them singletons. V shed 4 bases, J shed 10 bases, and the junction held 10 bases outside the gene matches. This CDR3 has 15 residues. Germline CDR1 SGDLS, CDR2 YYNGEE. The receptor comes from a newborn girl in good health. The J gene is TRBJ2-1, the V gene TRBV9; TRBD2 agrees at 11 bases. The sample taken for sequencing was cord blood. CDR3 region: CASSQTSGVRWEQFF. CDR3 bases: TGTGCCAGCAGCCAGACTAGCGGGGTACGTTGGGAGCAGTTCTTC.